The T cell receptor (beta chain) described here comes from a study of blood T cell repertoires in COVID-19. Cohort placement rested on clinical history that participants reported themselves. Exposed enrollees had met someone with a PCR-confirmed or clinician-diagnosed COVID-19 case at some point within the 2 weeks before study entry. Generated by immunoSEQ multiplex PCR, the TCRdb table keeps only in-frame clones and is missing some. The sample includes 430,000 or so clones, about 88% seen only once; the top ten take roughly 1.4%. The sample comprised PBMCs or T cells enriched from blood (not recorded which). The sequence was collected from a woman aged 18-30 years who had been exposed to COVID-19.

The CDR3: CASSQLRPSPLHF. CDR3 nucleotides: TGTGCCAGCAGCCAACTCCGTCCCTCACCCCTCCACTTT. The rearrangement joins TRBV3-1 (or the pseudogene TRBV3-2) to TRBJ1-6; no firm D call. CDR1 LGHDT and CDR2 YNNKEL come from the germline V gene (reference sequence). Trimming stripped 2 bases from V and 10 bases from J, with 9 bases between. The CDR3 extends over 13 amino acids.